The 10 T cell receptor beta chains reported below all come from one sample, sequenced in a study of T cells after yellow fever vaccination. TCRdb re-derived calls from the 5' RACE reads in MiXCR, one entry per CDR3 protein. Of a few hundred thousand distinct CDR3 sequences in the sample, 11% were seen once. Sequenced material: PBMCs, taken on the day of the first yellow fever vaccination. Receptor source: a young man who received the YFV17D yellow fever vaccine.

The chain recombines TRBV5-4 with TRBJ1-2; the match to TRBD1 covers 10 bases. This CDR3 is built from 15 residues. V lost 4 bases to trimming and J lost 4 bases; unmatched junction nucleotides: 7. Germline-derived CDR1 and CDR2 are SGHNT and YYREEE (reference sequence). CDR3 region: CASSAGQGPFYGYTF. CDR3 sequence (DNA): TGTGCCAGCAGCGCGGGACAGGGGCCTTTCTATGGCTACACCTTC. Using reference TRBV5-4 and TRBJ1-2 for the parts outside the CDR3, the full variable domain is ETGVTQSPTHLIKTRGQQVTLRCSSQSGHNTVSWYQQALGQGPQFIFQYYREEENGRGNFPPRFSGLQFPNYSSELNVNALELDDSALYLCASSAGQGPFYGYTFGSGTRLTVV.

This clonotype was counted only a few times. This chain connects TRBV27 to TRBJ2-7; D may be TRBD1 or TRBD2 (5 bases each). Between the trimmed V and J ends, which lost 0 bases and 7 bases, there was a span of 10 bases. There are 13 residues in the CDR3. Per the germline V gene, CDR1 is MNHEY and CDR2 is SMNVEV (reference sequence). CDR3 sequence (DNA): TGTGCCAGCAGTTTATCGGGGACGAGGGAGCAGTACTTC. Amino acid sequence: CASSLSGTREQYF.

The chain links TRBV7-9 to TRBJ1-6, with a tentative D call TRBD1 (6 bases). Trimming stripped 5 bases from V and 10 bases from J, with 15 bases between. This CDR3 contains 14 residues. Germline values: CDR1 SEHNR, CDR2 FQNEAQ (reference sequence). CDR3 DNA sequence: TGTGCCAGCAGCCTCGGGGGGGCAGGATCACCCCTCCACTTT. This gives the protein CASSLGGAGSPLHF. Supplemented by reference TRBV7-9 and TRBJ1-6, the full variable domain reads DTGVSQNPRHKITKRGQNVTFRCDPISEHNRLYWYRQTLGQGPEFLTYFQNEAQLEKSRLLSDRFSAERPKGSFSTLEIQRTEQGDSAMYLCASSLGGAGSPLHFGNGTRLTVT.

The chain employs TRBV20-1 and TRBJ2-7, with 11 bases lining up with TRBD2. CDR1 is DFQATT, CDR2 SNEGSKA, per germline (reference sequence). The CDR3 consists of 15 residues. V shed 3 bases and J 2 bases; nucleotides not matched to a gene: 6. The DNA for the CDR3 is TGCAGTGCTAGTGGGCGACTAGCGGGGACCTACGAGCAGTACTTC. Its protein is CSASGRLAGTYEQYF.

The chain employs TRBV20-1 and TRBJ2-5; 7 nucleotides match TRBD2. Germline V gives CDR1 DFQATT, CDR2 SNEGSKA (reference sequence). The V segment lost 5 bases and the J segment 9 bases; nucleotides outside the gene matches: 12. The CDR3 runs to 13 residues. CDR3 region: CSAPTGAREAQYF. The CDR3 nucleotides read TGCAGTGCTCCTACCGGGGCCCGGGAGGCCCAGTACTTC.

V is TRBV12-3 or TRBV12-4 and J is TRBJ1-3; D is undetermined. V lost 8 bases and J 0 bases, leaving 14 bases between the germline ends. The CDR3 sequence is 15 residues long. Here the CDR3 DNA reads TGTGCCAGCCGGCTGGACGGTCTCTCTGGAAACACCATATATTTT. It is translated as CASRLDGLSGNTIYF.

The chain combines TRBV7-9 with TRBJ2-7, with D possibly matching TRBD2 (5 bases). CDR3 length equals 12 residues. Trimming pared 4 bases from V and 5 bases from J, leaving 9 bases between. The germline V gene has CDR1 SEHNR and CDR2 FQNEAQ (reference sequence). In nucleotides, the CDR3 is TGTGCCAGCAGCTCCGGGGTGAACGAGCAGTACTTC. Protein sequence: CASSSGVNEQYF.

This clonotype occurred a few times. The CDR3 sequence is CASSLSLEDRWQYV. DNA of the CDR3: TGTGCCAGCAGCTTATCCCTCGAGGACCGTTGGCAGTACGTC. The rearrangement links TRBV11-2 to TRBJ2-7; D remains ambiguous. The germline CDR1 and CDR2 sequences are SGHAT and FQNNGV. V lost 2 bases, J lost 9 bases, and 17 bases lay in between. This CDR3 contains 14 residues.

In its sample, this clonotype was seen a few times. The gene calls are TRBV12-3 or TRBV12-4 and TRBJ2-5, with 10 bases lining up with TRBD2. V shed 4 bases and J 7 bases; nucleotides not matched to a gene: 9. The CDR3 spans 15 residues. CDR3 coding DNA: TGTGCCAGCAGTTCAGCGGGGGGGCCCACGGGGACCCAGTACTTC. Translation gives CASSSAGGPTGTQYF.

This clonotype was detected a few times. This chain joins TRBV7-8 and TRBJ1-2; maybe TRBD1 (6 bases). V was cut by 5 bases and J by 4 bases, with 17 bases left in between. The CDR3 has 15 amino acids. The germline CDR1 and CDR2 sequences are SGHVS and FQNEAQ. CDR3 in amino acids: CASSLRTETPYGYTF. In nucleotides, the CDR3 is TGTGCCAGCAGCCTACGGACAGAAACTCCCTATGGCTACACCTTC.